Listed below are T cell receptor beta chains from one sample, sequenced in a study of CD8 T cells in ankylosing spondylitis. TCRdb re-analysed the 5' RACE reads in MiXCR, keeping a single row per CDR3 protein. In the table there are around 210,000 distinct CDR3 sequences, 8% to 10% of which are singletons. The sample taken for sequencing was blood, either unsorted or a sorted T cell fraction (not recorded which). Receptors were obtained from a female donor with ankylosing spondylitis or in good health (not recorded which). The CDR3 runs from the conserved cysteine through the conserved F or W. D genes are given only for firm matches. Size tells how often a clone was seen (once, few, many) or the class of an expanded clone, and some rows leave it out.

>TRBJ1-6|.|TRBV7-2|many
TGTGCCAGCAGCTTAGATAGCCTCTCCTATAATTCACCCCTCCACTTT
CASSLDSLSYNSPLHF
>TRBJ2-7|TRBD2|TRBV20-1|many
TGCAGTGCTAGAGATTTGGGGAGGGAGAGCTACGAGCAGTACTTC
CSARDLGRESYEQYF
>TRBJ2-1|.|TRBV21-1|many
TGTGCCAGCAGCAAAGTGGTCGCGCGGTCCTACAATGAGCAGTTCTTC
CASSKVVARSYNEQFF
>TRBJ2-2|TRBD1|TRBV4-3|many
TGCGCCAGCAGCCAAGAAATAGCCGACAGGGGAACCGGGGAGCTGTTTTTT
CASSQEIADRGTGELFF
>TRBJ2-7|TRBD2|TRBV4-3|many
TGCGCCAGCAGCCAAGGGCGGGGGAGCTACGAGCAGTACTTC
CASSQGRGSYEQYF
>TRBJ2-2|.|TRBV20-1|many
TGCAGTGCCGGAAAAACGAACACCGGGGAGCTGTTTTTT
CSAGKTNTGELFF
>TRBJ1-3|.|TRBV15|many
TGTGCCACCAGCAGAGGGTCAGGGGGAAACACCATATATTTT
CATSRGSGGNTIYF
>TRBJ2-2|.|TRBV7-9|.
TGTGCCAGCACCGGAGCCGCGAACACCGGGGAGCTGTTTTTT
CASTGAANTGELFF
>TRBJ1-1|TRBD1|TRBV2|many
TGTGCCAGCTATCCAGGGGGTTCGAACACTGAAGCTTTCTTT
CASYPGGSNTEAFF
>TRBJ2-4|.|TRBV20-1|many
TGCAGTGCTCGATTAGCGGAACTAGCCAAAAACATTCAGTACTTC
CSARLAELAKNIQYF
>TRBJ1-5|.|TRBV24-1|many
TGTGCCACCAAGGACCAGCCCCAGCATTTT
CATKDQPQHF
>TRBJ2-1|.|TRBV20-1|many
TGCAGTGCCCAAGCAGCTAGCGAGAGTAATGAGCAGTTCTTC
CSAQAASESNEQFF
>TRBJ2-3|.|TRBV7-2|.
TGTGCCAGCAGCTTAGTGGTGGGACCCAGCACAGATACGCAGTATTTT
CASSLVVGPSTDTQYF
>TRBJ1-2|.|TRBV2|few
TGTGCCAGCAGTGACGGAGATAATGGCTACACCTTC
CASSDGDNGYTF
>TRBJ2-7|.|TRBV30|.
TGTGCCTGGAGCCTGGGGCGGGATACCTACGAGCAGTACTTC
CAWSLGRDTYEQYF
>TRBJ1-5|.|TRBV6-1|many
TGTGCCAGCAGCCCCGACACAAATCAGCCCCAGCATTTT
CASSPDTNQPQHF
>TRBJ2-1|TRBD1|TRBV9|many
TGTGCCAGCAGCGTATCCGCGACAGGGTCCACCTACAATGAGCAGTTCTTC
CASSVSATGSTYNEQFF
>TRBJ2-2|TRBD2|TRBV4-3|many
TGCGCCAGCAGCCACCCCACCTCGGGACTAGCGGGATACGGGGAGCTGTTTTTT
CASSHPTSGLAGYGELFF
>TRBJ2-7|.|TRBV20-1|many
TGCAGTGCTGCTAGCGCTAGCTCCTACGAGCAGTACTTC
CSAASASSYEQYF
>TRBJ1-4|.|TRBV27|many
TGTGCCAGCAGTTTATCACAGGGTGTAAGAGAAAAACTGTTTTTT
CASSLSQGVREKLFF
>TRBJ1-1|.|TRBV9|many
TGTGCCAGCAGCGTTGAGATGAACACTGAAGCTTTCTTT
CASSVEMNTEAFF
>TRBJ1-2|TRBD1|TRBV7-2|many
TGTGCCAGCAGCCCCCGGACAGGGGGCCTAGCTAACTATGGCTACACCTTC
CASSPRTGGLANYGYTF
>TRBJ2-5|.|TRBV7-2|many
TGTGCCAGCAGCTTCGGGACTTACCAAGAGACCCAGTACTTC
CASSFGTYQETQYF
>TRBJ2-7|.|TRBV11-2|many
TGTGCCAGCAGCTCCCAGGGGCCCTACGAGCAGTACTTC
CASSSQGPYEQYF
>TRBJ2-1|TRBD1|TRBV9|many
TGTGCCAGCAGCGCCCGGGACAGGCCCTACAATGAGCAGTTCTTC
CASSARDRPYNEQFF
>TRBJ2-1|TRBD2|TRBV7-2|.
TGTGCCAGCAGCTTCTTCGTGATAGCGGGAAATTGGTCCTTC
CASSFFVIAGNWSF
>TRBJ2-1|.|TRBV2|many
TGTGCCAGCAATAAAGCGGGCTCCTACAATGAGCAGTTCTTC
CASNKAGSYNEQFF
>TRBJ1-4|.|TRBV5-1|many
TGCGCCAGCAGCTTGGCCGCGGGGGAAAAACTGTTTTTT
CASSLAAGEKLFF
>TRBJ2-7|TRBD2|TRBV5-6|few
TGTGCCAGCAGCCCAGGGACTAGCGGTCTGAAAGAGCAGTACTTC
CASSPGTSGLKEQYF
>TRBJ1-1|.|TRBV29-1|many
TGCAGCTTTAAAGAGGGACTGAACACTGAAGCTTTCTTT
CSFKEGLNTEAFF
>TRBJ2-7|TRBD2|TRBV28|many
TGTGCCAGCAGTGGCCCGGGACTAGCGGGGGTTAGCTCCTACGAGCAGTACTTC
CASSGPGLAGVSSYEQYF
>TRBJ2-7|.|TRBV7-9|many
TGTGCCAGCAGCTTATCTGCTAGCCACGAGCAGTACTTC
CASSLSASHEQYF
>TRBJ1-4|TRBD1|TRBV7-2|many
TGTGCCAGCAGCCCTAAAACAGGGGGCAATGAAAAACTGTTTTTT
CASSPKTGGNEKLFF
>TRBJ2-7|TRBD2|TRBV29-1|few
TGCAGCGTTGAGGTTAGCGGGGCCTACGAGCAGTACTTC
CSVEVSGAYEQYF
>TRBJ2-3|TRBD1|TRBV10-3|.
TGTGCCATCAGTGGGGGCAGGGGGCAAGCCGCAGATACGCAGTATTTT
CAISGGRGQAADTQYF
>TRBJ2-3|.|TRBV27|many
TGTGCCAGCAGTTTAATGCCATCGAGGGCAGATACGCAGTATTTT
CASSLMPSRADTQYF
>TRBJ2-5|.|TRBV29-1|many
TGCAGCGTTAGGGAAACGAGCTTGGAGACCCAGTACTTC
CSVRETSLETQYF
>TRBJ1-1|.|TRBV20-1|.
TGCAGTGCTAGAGTATTCGGGGGGAACACTGAAGCTTTCTTT
CSARVFGGNTEAFF
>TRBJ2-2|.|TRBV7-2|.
TGTGCCAGTACCCAGGGGAGGAACACCGGGGAGCTGTTTTTT
CASTQGRNTGELFF
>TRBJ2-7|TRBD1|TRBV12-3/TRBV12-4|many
TGTGCCAGCAGTCAAGGACAGGGAGACGAGCAGTACTTC
CASSQGQGDEQYF
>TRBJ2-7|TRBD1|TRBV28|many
TGTGCCAGCAGTCCTCCCTCCGGGACAGGAACCTACGAGCAGTACTTC
CASSPPSGTGTYEQYF
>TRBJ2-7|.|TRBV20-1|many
TGCAGTGCTAGCGTGATTGGGAGAGCTCAGAGTTACGAGCAGTACTTC
CSASVIGRAQSYEQYF
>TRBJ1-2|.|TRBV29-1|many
TGCAGCGTTGACCCTACTACAGCTCCGGACTATGGCTACACCTTC
CSVDPTTAPDYGYTF
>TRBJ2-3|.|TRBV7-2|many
TGTGCCAGCAGCTTAGGGGGGACAAAACTGCAGTATTTT
CASSLGGTKLQYF
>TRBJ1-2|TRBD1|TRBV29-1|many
TGCAGCGTTGAACAGGGGGAGGACTACACCTTC
CSVEQGEDYTF
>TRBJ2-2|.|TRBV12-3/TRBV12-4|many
TGTGCCAGCAGGCCATGGCTAGCGACGAACACCGGGGAGCTGTTTTTT
CASRPWLATNTGELFF
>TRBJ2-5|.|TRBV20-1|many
TGCAGTGCTAGAGCCTGGCCAGGACAAGAGACCCAGTACTTC
CSARAWPGQETQYF
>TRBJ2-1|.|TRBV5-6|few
TGTGCCAGCAGCTTGGGGGGCGCGGATTGGGAGCAGTTCTTC
CASSLGGADWEQFF